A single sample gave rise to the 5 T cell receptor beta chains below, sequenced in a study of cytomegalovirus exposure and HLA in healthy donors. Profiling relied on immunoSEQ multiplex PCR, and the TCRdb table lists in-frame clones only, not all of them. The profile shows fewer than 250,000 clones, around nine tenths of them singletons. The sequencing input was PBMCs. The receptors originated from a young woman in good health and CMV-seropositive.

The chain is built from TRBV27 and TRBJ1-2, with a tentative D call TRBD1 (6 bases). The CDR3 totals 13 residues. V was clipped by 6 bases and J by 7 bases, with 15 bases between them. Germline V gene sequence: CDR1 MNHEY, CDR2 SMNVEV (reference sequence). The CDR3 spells CASSASGVSGYTF. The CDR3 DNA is TGTGCCAGCAGCGCCTCAGGGGTTAGTGGCTACACCTTC.

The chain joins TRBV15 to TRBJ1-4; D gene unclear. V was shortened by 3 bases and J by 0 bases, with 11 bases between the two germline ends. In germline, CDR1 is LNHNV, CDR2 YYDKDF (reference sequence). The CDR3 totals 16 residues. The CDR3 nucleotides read TGTGCCACCAGCAGGGCCCATGCAGCAACTAATGAAAAACTGTTTTTT. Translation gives CATSRAHAATNEKLFF.

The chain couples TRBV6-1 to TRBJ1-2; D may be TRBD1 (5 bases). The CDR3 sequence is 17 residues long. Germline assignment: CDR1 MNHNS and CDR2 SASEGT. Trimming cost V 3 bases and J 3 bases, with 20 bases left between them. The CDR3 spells CASSDPSPVGADYGYTF. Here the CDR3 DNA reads TGTGCCAGCAGTGATCCCTCCCCTGTAGGGGCGGACTATGGCTACACCTTC.

The CDR3 nucleotides read TGTGCCAGCAGCCCCGGGGCGGGAGGGCCCAATGAGCAGTTCTTC. Protein sequence: CASSPGAGGPNEQFF. This chain links TRBV7-8 with TRBJ2-1, with 9 bases matching TRBD2. The J segment lost 6 bases and the V segment lost 5 bases, leaving 8 bases of the junction unmatched. The CDR3 is 15 residues long. Germline loops: CDR1 SGHVS, CDR2 FQNEAQ.

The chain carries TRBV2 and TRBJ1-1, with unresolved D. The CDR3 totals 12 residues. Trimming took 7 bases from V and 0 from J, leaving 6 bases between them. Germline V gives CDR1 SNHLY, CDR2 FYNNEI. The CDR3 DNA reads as TGTGCCAGCACTTACATGAACACTGAAGCTTTCTTT. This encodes CASTYMNTEAFF.